This T cell receptor (beta chain) was obtained from a study of T cell responses to AZD1222 COVID-19 vaccine. As for the study in general: Second-dose intervals near 4 or 12 weeks were combined.

A note on this clone: Antigen unknown.

Using immunoSEQ multiplex PCR, the repertoire was profiled, and TCRdb retains in-frame clones only, with some absent. This sample yields some 130,000 clones, of which approximately 84% are seen a single time; 4.1% belongs to the top ten. Notes on the study in general: Among those given AZD1222, only five or six were seropositive at baseline. The breadth and depth of Spike-specific TCRs increased once two AZD1222 doses had been given.

The TCR originated in an adult in good health. The specimen was peripheral blood, collected on day 0 of AZD1222 vaccination.

The CDR3 DNA reads TGTGCCAGCAGCTCTCAATCCCAGGGGAGAGCTAACTATGGCTACACCTTC. Residues: CASSSQSQGRANYGYTF. The genes are TRBV7-6 and TRBJ1-2; TRBD1 might be the D (6 bases). Germline loops: CDR1 SGHVS, CDR2 FNYEAQ. The CDR3 contains 17 residues. Trimming cost V 4 bases and J 0 bases, with 18 bases left between them. The full variable domain, with the rest looked up from reference TRBV7-6 and TRBJ1-2, is GAGVSQSPRYKVTKRGQDVALRCDPISGHVSLYWYRQALGQGPEFLTYFNYEAQQDKSGLPNDRFSAERPEGSISTLTIQRTEQRDSAMYRCASSSQSQGRANYGYTFGSGTRLTVV.